The 20 T cell receptor beta chains presented below share a single source sample, sequenced in a study of shared clonotypes between healthy human individuals. Method: immunoSEQ multiplex PCR; TCRdb's copy keeps in-frame clones and lacks some. The sample records around 480,000 clones, over 60% being singletons. Sequencing was performed on PBMCs. The receptors were gathered from a woman in her thirties or forties in good health. Some clones in this sample may be carry-over from other donors' samples.

This clone was detected only a few times. CDR3: CASSPPGTRGALGQYF. The CDR3 region has the DNA TGTGCCAGCTCACCGCCCGGGACAAGGGGCGCTTTGGGGCAGTACTTC. The V call is TRBV18, the J call TRBJ2-7, with D possibly being TRBD1 (6 bases). Germline-derived CDR1 and CDR2 are KGHSH and LQKENI. The CDR3 has 16 amino acids. V was pared by 3 bases and J by 9 bases, with 24 bases between.

About this clone itself: The same CDR3 is also encoded by other DNA sequences in this sample. V is TRBV11-1 and J is TRBJ2-3; 8 nucleotides agree with TRBD2. V dropped 3 bases and J dropped 1; count of bases not matched to a gene: 3. The CDR3 is 15 residues long. Germline CDR1 reads SGHAT; CDR2 reads FQDESV (reference sequence). The CDR3: CASSFSGLGTDTQYF. As DNA, the CDR3 is TGTGCCAGCAGCTTTTCGGGACTAGGCACAGATACGCAGTATTTT.

The chain links TRBV18 to TRBJ1-3, with D perhaps TRBD1 (6 bases). Per the germline V gene, CDR1 is KGHSH and CDR2 is LQKENI. The CDR3 spans 18 residues. V shed 3 bases and J shed 0 bases, with 18 bases lying between them. Here the CDR3 reads CASSPLQGRTISGNTIYF. The CDR3 region has the DNA TGTGCCAGCTCACCCCTACAGGGTCGGACCATCTCTGGAAACACCATATATTTT.

Notes on this clone: Other DNA variants within this sample encode the same CDR3. V usage is TRBV5-1 and J usage is TRBJ1-1; tentatively, D is TRBD1 (5 bases). In germline, CDR1 is SGHRS, CDR2 YFSETQ. V lost 0 bases and J 2 bases, leaving 8 bases between the germline ends. The CDR3 has 14 amino acids. CDR3 region: CASSLGQINTEAFF. CDR3 bases: TGCGCCAGCAGCTTGGGACAGATAAACACTGAAGCTTTCTTT. Variable domain in full (rest from reference TRBV5-1 and TRBJ1-1): KAGVTQTPRYLIKTRGQQVTLSCSPISGHRSVSWYQQTPGQGLQFLFEYFSETQRNKGNFPGRFSGRQFSNSRSEMNVSTLELGDSALYLCASSLGQINTEAFFGQGTRLTVV.

The chain carries TRBV16 and TRBJ1-4; possible D gene TRBD1, 5 bases. Per germline, CDR1 KGHSY and CDR2 FQNENV. The length of the CDR3 is 15 residues. The V and J ends lost 4 bases and 7 bases respectively, with 16 bases between them. CDR3 sequence reads: CASSRSLGASEKLFF. As DNA, the CDR3 is TGTGCCAGCAGCCGCTCGCTCGGGGCTAGTGAAAAACTGTTTTTT.

Regarding this clone: The same CDR3 arises from other DNA sequences in this sample as well. CDR3 coding DNA: TGTGCCAGCAGCGTAGGGGCAGCAACCACCTACGAGCAGTACTTC. Translating it yields CASSVGAATTYEQYF. V and J are TRBV9 and TRBJ2-7, with unresolved D. The CDR3 is 15 amino acids. V lost 0 bases and J lost 2, with 12 bases in between. Germline V gene lookup returns CDR1 SGDLS and CDR2 YYNGEE.

This clone was found once. The rearrangement joins TRBV6-4 to TRBJ2-7; TRBD1 might be the D (6 bases). Trimming removed 3 bases from V and 3 bases from J, with 15 bases in between. This CDR3 region has 15 residues. Germline lookup yields CDR1 MRHNA and CDR2 SNTAGT. The CDR3 bases are TGTGCCAGCAGTGATTCCTACAGGGAAAACTACGAGCAGTACTTC. Its translation: CASSDSYRENYEQYF.

The chain employs TRBV5-6 and TRBJ2-5; TRBD2 matches at 8 bases. The V gene end was trimmed by 0 bases and the J gene end by 7 bases; junction bases not matched to a gene: 2. CDR1 and CDR2 from the germline V gene are SGHDT and YYEEEE. This CDR3 is 13 amino acids long. CDR3: CASSLVRGGTQYF. The CDR3 DNA is TGTGCCAGCAGCTTGGTACGGGGGGGGACCCAGTACTTC.

The chain recombines TRBV28 with TRBJ2-6, with 7 positions matching TRBD1. The germline V gene encodes CDR1 MDHEN and CDR2 SYDVKM. The CDR3 contains 18 residues. V was pared by 10 bases and J by 0 bases, with 15 bases of the junction left unmatched. The CDR3 bases are TGTGCCACCACCGAGGAGCTGGGACAGAGCTCTGGGGCCAACGTCCTGACTTTC. This gives the protein CATTEELGQSSGANVLTF.

The chain links TRBV9 to TRBJ2-5; 9 nucleotides match TRBD2. The CDR3 is 14 amino acids. Germline V gives CDR1 SGDLS, CDR2 YYNGEE. J lost 5 bases, V lost 3 bases, and 5 bases had no gene match. The chain's CDR3 is CASSAGTSWETQYF. The CDR3 DNA is TGTGCCAGCAGCGCCGGGACTAGCTGGGAGACCCAGTACTTC.

This chain links TRBV9 with TRBJ1-4; TRBD1 matches 7 bases. This CDR3 spans 16 amino acids. After removal of 4 bases from V and 4 bases from J, the junction contained 10 bases not matched to a gene. Germline V gene sequence: CDR1 SGDLS, CDR2 YYNGEE. The CDR3 bases are TGTGCCAGCAGCCCAGGGGGGGGGCCATATAATGAAAAACTGTTTTTT. This codes for CASSPGGGPYNEKLFF.

The chain carries TRBV5-1 and TRBJ2-7; 14 bases align to TRBD2. CDR1 is SGHRS, CDR2 YFSETQ, per germline. The V and J ends lost 4 bases and 4 bases, in that order; junction bases with no gene match: 10. The CDR3 contains 17 residues. CDR3 DNA: TGCGCCAGCAGCACCGGGACTAGCGGGAGAGGCAAGTACGAGCAGTACTTC. Translated: CASSTGTSGRGKYEQYF.

The V call is TRBV11-2, the J call TRBJ2-5, with 12 bases lining up with TRBD1. Germline CDR1 is SGHAT and CDR2 is FQNNGV. With 5 bases clipped from V and 5 bases from J, the junction kept 9 bases outside the gene matches. CDR3 length: 16 amino acids. DNA of the CDR3: TGTGCCAGCAGCGTCACCGGGACAGGGGGCAGGGAGACCCAGTACTTC. This gives the protein CASSVTGTGGRETQYF.

J is TRBJ1-2 and V is TRBV5-3, with D tentatively TRBD1 (5 bases). TRBV5-3 falls under the ORF class, with uncertain function. The CDR3 has 14 residues. V shed 0 bases and J shed 5 bases, with 11 bases lying between them. The CDR3 DNA reads TGTGCCAGAAGCTTGGCGGGACGGGTGTATGGCTACACCTTC. Encoded protein: CARSLAGRVYGYTF.

Regarding this clone: A much larger clone sits a single nucleotide away, making a read error possible. The same CDR3 can be traced to other DNA sequences in this sample. V and J are TRBV29-1 and TRBJ2-1; TRBD2 agrees at 11 bases. Per the germline V gene, CDR1 is SQVTM and CDR2 is ANQGSEA. This CDR3 has 13 residues. Here the CDR3 reads CSALSGRANEQFF. Written as DNA, the CDR3 is TGTAGCGCCCTTAGCGGGAGGGCCAATGAGCAGTTCTTC.

The chain is built from TRBV4-1 and TRBJ1-3, with TRBD1 as a possible D gene (5 bases). Germline V gives CDR1 MGHRA, CDR2 YSYEKL. V lost 0 bases to trimming and J lost 1 base, with 7 bases between them. This CDR3 spans 15 amino acids. The CDR3: CASSQDRTSGNTIYF. DNA of the CDR3: TGCGCCAGCAGCCAAGACAGGACATCTGGAAACACCATATATTTT.

The V and J genes are TRBV7-9 and TRBJ1-1; 9 bases match TRBD1. Germline V gives CDR1 SEHNR, CDR2 FQNEAQ (reference sequence). The CDR3 is 16 amino acids. V lost 4 bases and J lost 3; bases outside the gene matches: 9. This CDR3 is CASSWETGGKDTEAFF. CDR3 coding DNA: TGTGCCAGCAGCTGGGAGACAGGGGGAAAGGACACTGAAGCTTTCTTT. The whole variable domain, filled in from reference TRBV7-9 and TRBJ1-1, reads DTGVSQNPRHKITKRGQNVTFRCDPISEHNRLYWYRQTLGQGPEFLTYFQNEAQLEKSRLLSDRFSAERPKGSFSTLEIQRTEQGDSAMYLCASSWETGGKDTEAFFGQGTRLTVV.

The chain carries TRBV4-2 and TRBJ1-4; 11 bases fit TRBD1. The CDR3 consists of 16 residues. From germline, CDR1 is LGHNA and CDR2 YNFKEQ. Trimming took 1 base from V and 8 from J; bases not matched to a gene: 6. The CDR3 DNA follows: TGTGCCAGCAGCCAAGGCCCGGGACAGGGGGAAGAAAAACTGTTTTTT. Translation gives CASSQGPGQGEEKLFF.

The rearrangement uses TRBV7-2 and TRBJ2-7; D is unresolved. Germline V gene sequence: CDR1 SGHTA, CDR2 FQGNSA. The V gene lost 4 bases and the J gene lost 2 bases, with 12 bases spanning the gap. The CDR3 is 14 amino acids. CDR3 sequence reads: CASSSNSPPYEQYF. In DNA, the CDR3 is TGTGCCAGCAGCTCGAACAGCCCACCCTACGAGCAGTACTTC.

V and J are TRBV27 and TRBJ2-2; D perhaps matches TRBD2 (6 bases). The CDR3 sequence is 14 residues long. Trimming shortened V by 6 bases and J by 6 bases, and 14 bases separated the two germline ends. Germline CDR1 MNHEY, CDR2 SMNVEV (reference sequence). CDR3 protein: CASRAPGLAGELFF. CDR3 nucleotide sequence: TGTGCCAGCAGAGCCCCGGGACTTGCCGGGGAGCTGTTTTTT.